This record covers a single TCR beta chain. Its cognate antigen is unknown. The data derive from a study of T cell responses to AZD1222 COVID-19 vaccine. The overall study: The analysis combined second doses at about 4 or about 12 weeks. Findings and limits, study-wide: The sample set comprised mostly white British donors with more females, and clonal diversity was possibly underestimated. Variant regions that are unmutated are reportedly the target of nearly half of spike-specific TCRs.

Germline V CDR1 and CDR2: SGHTA, FQGNSA. The V and J ends lost 1 base and 6 bases respectively, with 12 bases between them. The CDR3 runs 14 residues. Sequencing used immunoSEQ multiplex PCR; TCRdb keeps in-frame clones, though not all of them. The repertoire holds some 100,000 clones, with around 90% as singletons. This specimen was peripheral blood, taken on day 0 of AZD1222 vaccination. The TCR sequence derives from an adult in good health. V gene TRBV7-2 combines with J gene TRBJ2-5, with D possibly TRBD1 on 5 matching bases. CDR3 bases: TGTGCCAGCAGCTTAGTTGCGTCAGGGAAGACCCAGTACTTC. The encoded protein is CASSLVASGKTQYF.